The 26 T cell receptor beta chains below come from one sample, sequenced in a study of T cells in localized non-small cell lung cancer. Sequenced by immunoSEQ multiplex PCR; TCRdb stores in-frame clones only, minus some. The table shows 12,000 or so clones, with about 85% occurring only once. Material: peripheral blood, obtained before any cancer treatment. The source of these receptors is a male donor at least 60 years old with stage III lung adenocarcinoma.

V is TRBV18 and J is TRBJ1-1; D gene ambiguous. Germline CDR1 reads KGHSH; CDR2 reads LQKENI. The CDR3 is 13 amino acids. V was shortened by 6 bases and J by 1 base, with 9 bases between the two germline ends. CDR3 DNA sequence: TGTGCCAGCTCCCGCACCCAGAACACTGAAGCTTTCTTT. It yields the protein CASSRTQNTEAFF.

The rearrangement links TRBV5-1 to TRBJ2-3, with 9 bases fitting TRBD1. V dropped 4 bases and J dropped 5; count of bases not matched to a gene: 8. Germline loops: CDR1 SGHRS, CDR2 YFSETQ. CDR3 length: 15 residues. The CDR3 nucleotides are TGCGCCAGCAGCCTCCGATGGGACAGGGTAGATACGCAGTATTTT. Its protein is CASSLRWDRVDTQYF. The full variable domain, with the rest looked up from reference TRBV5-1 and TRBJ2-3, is KAGVTQTPRYLIKTRGQQVTLSCSPISGHRSVSWYQQTPGQGLQFLFEYFSETQRNKGNFPGRFSGRQFSNSRSEMNVSTLELGDSALYLCASSLRWDRVDTQYFGPGTRLTVL.

CDR3 DNA: TGTGCCAGCAGAGACTATCGGACTCAGCCCCAGCATTTT. The encoded protein is CASRDYRTQPQHF. The chain links TRBV6-1 to TRBJ1-5; D gene uncertain. Trimming removed 6 bases from V and 6 bases from J, with 12 bases in between. Germline CDR1 reads MNHNS; CDR2 reads SASEGT. CDR3 length equals 13 residues.

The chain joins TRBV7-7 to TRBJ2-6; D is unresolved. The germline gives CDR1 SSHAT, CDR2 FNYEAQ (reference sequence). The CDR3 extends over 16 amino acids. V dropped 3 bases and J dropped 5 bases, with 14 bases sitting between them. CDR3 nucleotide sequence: TGTGCCAGCAGCTTTCTCAGACAAAGTCGGGCCAACGTCCTGACTTTC. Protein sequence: CASSFLRQSRANVLTF. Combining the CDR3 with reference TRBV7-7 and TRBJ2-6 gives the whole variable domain GAGVSQSPRYKVTKRGQDVTLRCDPISSHATLYWYQQALGQGPEFLTYFNYEAQPDKSGLPSDRFSAERPEGSISTLTIQRTEQRDSAMYRCASSFLRQSRANVLTFGAGSRLTVL.

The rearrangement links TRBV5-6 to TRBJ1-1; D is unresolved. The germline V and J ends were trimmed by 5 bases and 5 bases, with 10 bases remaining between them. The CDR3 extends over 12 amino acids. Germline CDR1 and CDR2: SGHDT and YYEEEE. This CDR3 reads CASRSYGTEAFF. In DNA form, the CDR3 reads TGTGCCAGCAGGAGCTACGGAACTGAAGCTTTCTTT.

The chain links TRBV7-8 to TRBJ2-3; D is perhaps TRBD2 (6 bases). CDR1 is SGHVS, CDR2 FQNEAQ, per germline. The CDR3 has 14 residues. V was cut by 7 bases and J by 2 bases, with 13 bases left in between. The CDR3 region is CASTHGGFTDTQYF. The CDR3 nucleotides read TGTGCCAGCACCCACGGGGGATTCACAGATACGCAGTATTTT.

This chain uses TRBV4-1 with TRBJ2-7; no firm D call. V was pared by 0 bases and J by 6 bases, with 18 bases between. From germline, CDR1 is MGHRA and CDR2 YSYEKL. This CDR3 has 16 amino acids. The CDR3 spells CASSQDQTFGKSEQYF. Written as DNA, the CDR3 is TGCGCCAGCAGCCAAGATCAGACATTTGGGAAATCCGAGCAGTACTTC.

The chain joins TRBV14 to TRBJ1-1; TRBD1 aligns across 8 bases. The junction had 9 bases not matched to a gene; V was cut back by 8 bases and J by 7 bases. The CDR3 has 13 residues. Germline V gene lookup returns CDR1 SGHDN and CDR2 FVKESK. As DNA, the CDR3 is TGTGCCAGCGGACAGGGAGGAGGGGTTGAAGCTTTCTTT. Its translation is CASGQGGGVEAFF.

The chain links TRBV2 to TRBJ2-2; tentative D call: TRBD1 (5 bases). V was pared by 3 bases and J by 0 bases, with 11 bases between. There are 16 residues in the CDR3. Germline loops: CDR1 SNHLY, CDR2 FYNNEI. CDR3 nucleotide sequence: TGTGCCAGCAGTGACGATTGGGGCCCGAACACCGGGGAGCTGTTTTTT. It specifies CASSDDWGPNTGELFF.

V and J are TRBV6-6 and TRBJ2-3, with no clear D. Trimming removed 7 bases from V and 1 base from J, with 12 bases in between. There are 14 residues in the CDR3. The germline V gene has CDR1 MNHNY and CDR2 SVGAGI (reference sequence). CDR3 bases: TGTGCCAGCACTCCTACATCGCGCACAGATACGCAGTATTTT. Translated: CASTPTSRTDTQYF.

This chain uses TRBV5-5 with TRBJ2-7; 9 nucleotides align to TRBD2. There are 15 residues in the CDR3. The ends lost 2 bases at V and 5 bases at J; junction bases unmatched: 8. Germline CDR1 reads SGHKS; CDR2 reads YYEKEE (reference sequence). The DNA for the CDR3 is TGTGCCAGCAGCTTAATATTAGCGGGAGCTGACGAGCAGTACTTC. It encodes CASSLILAGADEQYF.

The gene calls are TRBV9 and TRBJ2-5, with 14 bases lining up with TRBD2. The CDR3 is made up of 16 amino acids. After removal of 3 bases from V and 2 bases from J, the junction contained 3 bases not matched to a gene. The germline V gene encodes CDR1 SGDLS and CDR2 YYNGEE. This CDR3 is CASSAGLAGGQETQYF. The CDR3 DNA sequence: TGTGCCAGCAGCGCCGGACTAGCGGGGGGTCAAGAGACCCAGTACTTC.

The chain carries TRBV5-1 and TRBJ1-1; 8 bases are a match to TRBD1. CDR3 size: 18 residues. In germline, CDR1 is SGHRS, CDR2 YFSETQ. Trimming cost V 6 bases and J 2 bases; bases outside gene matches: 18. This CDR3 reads CASTIGAGQGALNTEAFF. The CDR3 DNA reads TGCGCCAGCACCATTGGGGCGGGGCAGGGGGCCCTAAACACTGAAGCTTTCTTT. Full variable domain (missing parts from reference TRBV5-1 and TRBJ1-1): KAGVTQTPRYLIKTRGQQVTLSCSPISGHRSVSWYQQTPGQGLQFLFEYFSETQRNKGNFPGRFSGRQFSNSRSEMNVSTLELGDSALYLCASTIGAGQGALNTEAFFGQGTRLTVV.

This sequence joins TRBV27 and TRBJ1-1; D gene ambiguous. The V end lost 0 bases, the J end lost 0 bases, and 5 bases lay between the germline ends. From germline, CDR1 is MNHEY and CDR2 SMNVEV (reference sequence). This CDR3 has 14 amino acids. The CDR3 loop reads CASSLSSVNTEAFF. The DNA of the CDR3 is TGTGCCAGCAGTTTATCCTCAGTGAACACTGAAGCTTTCTTT.

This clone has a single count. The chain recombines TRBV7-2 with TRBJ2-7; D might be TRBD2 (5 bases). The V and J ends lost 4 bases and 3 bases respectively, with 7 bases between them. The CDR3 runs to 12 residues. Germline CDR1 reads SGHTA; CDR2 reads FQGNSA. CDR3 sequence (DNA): TGTGCCAGCAGCTCCAGCGGCTACGAGCAGTACTTC. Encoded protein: CASSSSGYEQYF.

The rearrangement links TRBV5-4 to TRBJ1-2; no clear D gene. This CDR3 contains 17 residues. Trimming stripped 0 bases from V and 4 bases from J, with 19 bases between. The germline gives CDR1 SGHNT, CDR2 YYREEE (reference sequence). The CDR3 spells CASSLVSRYLTIYGYTF. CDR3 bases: TGTGCCAGCAGCTTGGTATCCAGGTACCTAACCATCTATGGCTACACCTTC.

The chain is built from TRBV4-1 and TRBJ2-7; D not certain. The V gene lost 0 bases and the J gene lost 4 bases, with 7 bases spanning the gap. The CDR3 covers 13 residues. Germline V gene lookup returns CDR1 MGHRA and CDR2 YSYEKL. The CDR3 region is CASSQDKAYEQYF. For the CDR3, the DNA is TGCGCCAGCAGCCAAGATAAGGCGTACGAGCAGTACTTC.

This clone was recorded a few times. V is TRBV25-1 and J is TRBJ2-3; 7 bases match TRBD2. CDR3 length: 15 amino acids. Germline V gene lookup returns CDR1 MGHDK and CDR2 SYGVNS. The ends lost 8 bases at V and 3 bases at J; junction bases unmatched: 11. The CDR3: CASGLGAGETDTQYF. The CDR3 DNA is TGTGCCAGCGGACTCGGGGCGGGGGAAACAGATACGCAGTATTTT.

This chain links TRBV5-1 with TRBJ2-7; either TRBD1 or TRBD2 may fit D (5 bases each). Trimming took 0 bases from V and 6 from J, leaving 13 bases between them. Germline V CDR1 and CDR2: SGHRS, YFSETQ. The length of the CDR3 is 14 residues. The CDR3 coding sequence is TGCGCCAGCAGCTTGGATGGGACGTGGACCGAGCAGTACTTC. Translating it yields CASSLDGTWTEQYF. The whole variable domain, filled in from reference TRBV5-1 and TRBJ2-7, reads KAGVTQTPRYLIKTRGQQVTLSCSPISGHRSVSWYQQTPGQGLQFLFEYFSETQRNKGNFPGRFSGRQFSNSRSEMNVSTLELGDSALYLCASSLDGTWTEQYFGPGTRLTVT.

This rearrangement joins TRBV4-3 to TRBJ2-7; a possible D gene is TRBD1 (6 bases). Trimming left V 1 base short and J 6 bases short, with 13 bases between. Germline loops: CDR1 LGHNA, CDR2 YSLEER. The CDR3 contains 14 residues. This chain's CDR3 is CASSQGRGSLEQYF. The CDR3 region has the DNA TGCGCCAGCAGCCAAGGCAGGGGTTCCCTCGAGCAGTACTTC.

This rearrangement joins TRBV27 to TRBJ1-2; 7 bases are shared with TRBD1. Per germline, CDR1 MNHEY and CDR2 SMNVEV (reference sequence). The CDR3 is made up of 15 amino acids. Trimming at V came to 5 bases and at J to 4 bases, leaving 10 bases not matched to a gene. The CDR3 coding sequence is TGTGCCAGCAGTCTTTCCGGGACAGTCGCCTATGGCTACACCTTC. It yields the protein CASSLSGTVAYGYTF.

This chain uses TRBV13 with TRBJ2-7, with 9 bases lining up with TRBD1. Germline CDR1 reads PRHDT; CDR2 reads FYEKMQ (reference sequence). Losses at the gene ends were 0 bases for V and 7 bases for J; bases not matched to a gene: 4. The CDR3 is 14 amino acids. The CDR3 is CASSLGDRGFEQYF. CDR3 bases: TGTGCCAGCAGCTTAGGGGACAGGGGATTTGAGCAGTACTTC.

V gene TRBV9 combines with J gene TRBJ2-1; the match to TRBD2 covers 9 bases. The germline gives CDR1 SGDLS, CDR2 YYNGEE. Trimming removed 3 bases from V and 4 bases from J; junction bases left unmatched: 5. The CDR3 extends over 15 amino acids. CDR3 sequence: CASSARLAEYNEQFF. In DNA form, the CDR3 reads TGTGCCAGCAGCGCAAGACTAGCGGAATACAATGAGCAGTTCTTC.

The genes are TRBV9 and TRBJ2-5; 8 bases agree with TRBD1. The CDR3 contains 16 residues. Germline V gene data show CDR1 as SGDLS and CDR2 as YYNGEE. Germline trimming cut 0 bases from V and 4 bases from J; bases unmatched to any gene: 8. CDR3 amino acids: CASSVDGRGLLETQYF. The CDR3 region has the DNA TGTGCCAGCAGCGTAGACGGCAGGGGGCTATTAGAGACCCAGTACTTC. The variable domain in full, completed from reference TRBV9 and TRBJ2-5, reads DSGVTQTPKHLITATGQRVTLRCSPRSGDLSVYWYQQSLDQGLQFLIQYYNGEERAKGNILERFSAQQFPDLHSELNLSSLELGDSALYFCASSVDGRGLLETQYFGPGTRLLVL.

CDR3 DNA: TGCGCCAGCAGCTTCGGCGGGAGGGCCGGGGGCAATGAGCAGTTCTTC. It codes for CASSFGGRAGGNEQFF. V usage is TRBV5-1 and J usage is TRBJ2-1; 9 nucleotides line up with TRBD2. V lost 2 bases and J lost 6; bases outside the gene matches: 9. This CDR3 is 16 amino acids long. Germline CDR1 is SGHRS and CDR2 is YFSETQ.

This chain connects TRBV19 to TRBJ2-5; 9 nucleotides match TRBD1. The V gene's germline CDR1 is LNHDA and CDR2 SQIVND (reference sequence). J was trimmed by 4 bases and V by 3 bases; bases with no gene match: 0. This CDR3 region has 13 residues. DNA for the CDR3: TGTGCCAGTAGTATGGACAGGGGAGAGACCCAGTACTTC. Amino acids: CASSMDRGETQYF.